The text below deals with one TCR beta chain. The sample holds one count of this clonotype. Its binding antigen is unknown. Base quality data are lacking; no much larger clone is found one base away. A lone read offers only weak evidence. High-throughput TCR beta sequencing profiled peripheral blood CD8+ and CD4+ T cells from healthy donors, Susac syndrome patients and multiple sclerosis patients. The Susac syndrome patients fulfilled recently defined diagnostic criteria for definite or probable disease. Bulk CD8+ and CD4+ T cells were purified magnetically by negative isolation, whereas CD8+ TEMRA cells were enriched by FACS. Blood was drawn into EDTA tubes, processed within 24 hours, and PBMCs were isolated by density gradient centrifugation. PBMCs intended for TCR sequencing were cryopreserved in liquid nitrogen and were subsequently thawed in a 37 degrees C water bath. Purity of sorted or isolated CD4+, CD8+ and CD8+ TEMRA cells was at least 90%.

RNA was extracted using the RNeasy kit, and about 0.5 to 1 ug of the RNA was reverse transcribed with random hexamers. The immunoSEQ multiplex PCR assay, which covers 54 Vbeta and 13 Jbeta segments, was used to amplify TCR beta CDR3 regions. Bias from PCR amplification was corrected by using a synthetic template baseline for primer optimization and for computational correction. The source study handled its data this way. Reads were annotated to V, D and J genes per IMGT and analyzed with immunoSEQ Analyzer, keeping only productive sequences. To calculate clonality, Shannon entropy was normalized by log2 of the number of productive unique sequences and then subtracted from one. Public and private clones were assessed among the 100 most prevalent clones of each patient and control. A clone was defined as Susac-specific if it was absent from the healthy and MS cohorts, from roughly 1,000 published viral clones and from other ImmuneACCESS disease sequences. TCRdb reprocessed the public reads (quality trimming at Q25 with fastp, clone calling with MiXCR) and kept in-frame beta chains. Every entry covers one CDR3 protein and lists the most common genes and DNA from its rows. The V and J calls here are based on TCRdb, not the publication. The sample table shows approximately 190,000 distinct CDR3 sequences, and 95% are seen once. 0.16% of the sample lies in the top ten.

CDR1 and CDR2, per the germline V gene (reference sequence), are LGHDT and YNNKEL. Relative to germline, V is 3 bases shorter and J is 5 bases shorter, with 8 bases between their ends. The CDR3 spans 13 residues, from the cysteine through the phenylalanine. Kept here is only the CDR3 DNA, which spans 39 bases and is read in frame from base 1. This specimen comes from a study of CD8 T cells in Susac syndrome (dated by TCRdb to between 2018 and 2021). Describing the broader study: Of the Susac syndrome patients who were sequenced, about eight were in clinical remission while six had clinically active disease. At the time of blood withdrawal, Susac syndrome patients were either therapy-naive, taking corticosteroids (with some also receiving IVIg), or on IVIg alone. The study used repertoire sequencing to test whether antigen drove CD8+ T cell activation and differentiation in Susac syndrome. CD8+ T cell repertoire clonality was compared between 12 healthy donors, some 14 Susac syndrome patients and about 15 multiple sclerosis patients.

The full study reports these points: In the total CD8+ and CD8+ TEMRA repertoires, sixteen and five Susac-specific public clones, respectively, were identified. The study acknowledged that relatively few individuals were included in the TCR sequencing and HLA analysis. Susac syndrome CD8+ repertoires showed clonal expansion, highest in CD8+ TEMRA cells and greater in clinically active than remitting patients.

The chain couples TRBV3-1 to TRBJ2-1, with no confident D gene call. This TCR derives from a human donor with Susac syndrome. Sequenced material: CD8+ T cells from PBMCs. The base sequence is TGTGCCAGCAGCCATGGAACCCACAATGAGCAGTTCTTC. Its amino acids are CASSHGTHNEQFF.